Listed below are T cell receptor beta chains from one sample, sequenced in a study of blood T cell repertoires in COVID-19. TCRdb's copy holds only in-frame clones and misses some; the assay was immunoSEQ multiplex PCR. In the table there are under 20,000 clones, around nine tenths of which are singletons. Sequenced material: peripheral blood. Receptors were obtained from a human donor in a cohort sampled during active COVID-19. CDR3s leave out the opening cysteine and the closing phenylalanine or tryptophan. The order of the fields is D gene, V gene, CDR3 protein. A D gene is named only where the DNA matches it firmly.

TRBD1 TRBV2 ASLDRGPPGTGELF
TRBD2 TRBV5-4 ASSSEGTTSYEQY
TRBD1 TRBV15 ATSRDPPDRGTDTQY
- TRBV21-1 ASSRQSPPDNSPLH
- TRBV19 ASKMGRGPTNEKLF
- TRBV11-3 ASSSQYNSGQF
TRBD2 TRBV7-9 ASSLALASGTYEQY
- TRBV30 AWSHYEQY
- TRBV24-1 ATSDPRGLSSSYNEQF
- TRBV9 ASSVGPLEGGEQY
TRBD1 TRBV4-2 ASSQRQGPAPDEQF
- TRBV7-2 ASSLERAQPQH
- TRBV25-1 ASSEYPTGPSYEQY
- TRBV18 ASSSRAGEAF
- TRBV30 AWSPTGLQPQH
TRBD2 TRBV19 ASSISSGGNTGELF
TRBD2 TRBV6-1 ASSVNRGRAFDEQY
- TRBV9 ASGRTYNEQF
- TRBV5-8 ASSLGGNYGYT
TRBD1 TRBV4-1 ASSPGQGLGEQY
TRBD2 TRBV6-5 ASTISGSRTGELF
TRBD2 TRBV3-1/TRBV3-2 ASSQEGGSGRRPF
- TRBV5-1 ASSLVLGTNYGYT
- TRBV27 ATPGYQETQY
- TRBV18 ASSPPTPGELF
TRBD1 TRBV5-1 ASSLAGGNEQF
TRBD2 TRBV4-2 ASSQVSGNGYEQY
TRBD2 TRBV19 ASSTLGTSGGNEQF
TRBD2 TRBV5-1 ASSLRAGVEDEQF
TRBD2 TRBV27 ASSLSTGRAYEQY
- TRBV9 ASSVSGQETQY
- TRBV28 ASTPAGGGLYGYT
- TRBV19 ASSRRNRDNYGYT
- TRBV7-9 ASSTREGGGEKLF
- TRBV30 AWSEGPRTGRGYT
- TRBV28 ASSVWGGRTEAF
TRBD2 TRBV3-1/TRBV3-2 ASSLGTSGFYNEQF
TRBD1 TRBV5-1 ASSPIYGQGVVPNQETQY
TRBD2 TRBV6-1 ASSERTSGYNEQF
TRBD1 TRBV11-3 ASSVGQDHNEQF
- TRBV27 ASSLQGLYSPLH
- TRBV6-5 ASGTGLPRGYT
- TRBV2 ASSEGAPFYEQY
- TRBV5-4 ASSWDSSSYNEQF
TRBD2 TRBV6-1 ASSEASTAGGYEQY
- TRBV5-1 ASSPTGTTGYT
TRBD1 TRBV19 ASRGQGRSYEQY
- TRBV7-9 ASSRLEANEQF
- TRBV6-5 ASNSGLGSGEQF
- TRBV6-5 ASSQGVGGGYGYT
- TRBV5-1 ASSLEETQY
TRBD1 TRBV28 ASSLLPGQGSTEAF
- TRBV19 ASTGLRGPNQPQH
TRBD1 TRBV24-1 ATSDLPRTDRGLAVYNEQF
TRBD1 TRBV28 ASSFPRTGDEQF
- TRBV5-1 ASSPGSGTEAF
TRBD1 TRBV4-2 ASSPLSGTEGDNEQF
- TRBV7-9 ASSLDSNTGELF
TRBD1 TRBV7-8 ASSLGGTGVRGYT